This T cell receptor beta chain stems from a study of shared clonotypes between healthy human individuals. Whole-study findings and limits: Sequencing of the sorted subsets was shown by rarefaction to be incomplete despite large depth. Only blood underwent sampling, and tissue repertoires likely differ. Naive CD4 clonotypes overlapped across a few donors at approximately 4.5%.

Trimming left V 6 bases short and J 5 bases short, with 16 bases between. Germline CDR1 reads SGHDN; CDR2 reads FVKESK. The CDR3 is 14 amino acids. With respect to this clone: Its target is not known.

The assay ran at deep level. Produced via immunoSEQ multiplex PCR; TCRdb's table is partial and in-frame only. The table has some 1,100,000 clones, more than 75% seen once; the top ten hold about 0.52%. This chain links TRBV14 with TRBJ1-1, with D maybe TRBD1 (5 bases). Sequences were obtained from memory CD4+ T cells from PBMCs. Subset given: CD45RA-negative fraction. The receptor comes from a man between 18 and 29 years old in good health. Some clones in this sample may be carry-over from other donors' samples. CDR3 DNA: TGTGCCAGCAGTTACCTCGGAGCAGGGACTGAAGCTTTCTTT. It yields the protein CASSYLGAGTEAFF.